Listed below are T cell receptor beta chains from one sample, sequenced in a study of cytomegalovirus exposure and HLA in healthy donors. Assay used: immunoSEQ multiplex PCR; TCRdb lists only in-frame clones, some missing. Counted here are around 150,000 clones, approximately 80% occurring once; the ten biggest clones make up approximately 15%. Sequencing was done on a sample of PBMCs. Source of these receptors: a woman between 40 and 50 years old in good health and CMV-seronegative. Each CDR3 is given with its conserved first and last residue. A D gene is named only where the DNA matches it firmly. Some rows mark clone size as missing; the rest say once, few, many or name a class of expanded clone.

clone_size | j_call | d_call | v_call | cdr3_nt | cdr3_aa
NA | TRBJ2-2 | TRBD2 | TRBV30 | TGTGCCTGGAGTGTACAGGGGACTAGCGGGGGGGCACTGGACACCGGGGAGCTGTTTTTT | CAWSVQGTSGGALDTGELFF
NA | TRBJ2-5 | NA | TRBV11-2 | TGTGCCAGCAGCCCCTCTCTAAGACAAGAGACCCAGTACTTC | CASSPSLRQETQYF
NA | TRBJ2-2 | NA | TRBV25-1 | TGTGCCAGCAGCCGCGGGCTCTCATGGTACACCGGGGAGCTGTTTTTT | CASSRGLSWYTGELFF
NA | TRBJ1-4 | NA | TRBV2 | TGTGCCAGCAGCAGAGGACAGATGAGTAATGAAAAACTGTTTTTT | CASSRGQMSNEKLFF
few | TRBJ2-7 | NA | TRBV4-3 | TGCGCCAGCAGCCAAGGCGCACATGGGCCCGTTTACGAGCAGTACTTC | CASSQGAHGPVYEQYF
NA | TRBJ1-3 | NA | TRBV19 | TGTGCCAGTACCTACCCTGGCGGGGACACCATATATTTT | CASTYPGGDTIYF
NA | TRBJ2-3 | NA | TRBV28 | TGTGCCACCCGGGGGTTCACAGATACGCAGTATTTT | CATRGFTDTQYF
NA | TRBJ1-2 | NA | TRBV20-1 | TGCAGTGCTAGAGAGCGGGGGGGCTACACCTTC | CSARERGGYTF
NA | TRBJ2-6 | TRBD1 | TRBV5-6 | TGTGCCAGCAGCCCGGGACAGGCTTATGGGGCCAACGTCCTGACTTTC | CASSPGQAYGANVLTF
few | TRBJ2-7 | TRBD2 | TRBV7-3 | TGTGCCAGCAGCCCCACCCCGGGGGAGGGGTGGGAGCAGTACTTC | CASSPTPGEGWEQYF
once | TRBJ2-2 | TRBD2 | TRBV7-6 | TGTGCCAGCAGCTTATCGGGCGGGGGAACCACCGGGGAGCTGTTTTTT | CASSLSGGGTTGELFF
NA | TRBJ2-3 | TRBD2 | TRBV10-2 | TGCGCCAGCAGTTCACTAGCGGGGGGTTTTATGACAGATACGCAGTATTTT | CASSSLAGGFMTDTQYF
once | TRBJ2-7 | NA | TRBV19 | TGTGCCAGTAGTTTGGGAGGACAGGTCTACGAGCAGTACTTC | CASSLGGQVYEQYF
NA | TRBJ2-2 | NA | TRBV18 | TGTGCCAGCTCACCAATCCCCGGAGGGACCGGGGAGCTGTTTTTT | CASSPIPGGTGELFF
few | TRBJ2-1 | TRBD1 | TRBV4-3 | TGCGCCAGCAGCCAAGATTGGGGGACAGGGGACACTGAGCAGTTCTTC | CASSQDWGTGDTEQFF
NA | TRBJ2-2 | TRBD1 | TRBV28 | TGTGCCAGCAGTTTGTTAGGGACAGGGAGGTCCGGGGAGCTGTTTTTT | CASSLLGTGRSGELFF
NA | TRBJ2-2 | TRBD2 | TRBV9 | TGTGCCAGCAGCCCAAGACTAGCGGGGGGGCATGGCACCGGGGAGCTGTTTTTT | CASSPRLAGGHGTGELFF
NA | TRBJ2-1 | NA | TRBV4-1 | TGCGCCAGCAAATTCTCCCTACGGAGCTCCTACAATGAGCAGTTCTTC | CASKFSLRSSYNEQFF
NA | TRBJ2-3 | TRBD1 | TRBV7-3 | TGTGCCAGCAGCTTAACGGGACAGGGCTCAGATACGCAGTATTTT | CASSLTGQGSDTQYF
NA | TRBJ2-1 | TRBD2 | TRBV5-8 | TGTGCCAGCAGCTCCCGGGACTACTACAATGAGCAGTTCTTC | CASSSRDYYNEQFF
NA | TRBJ2-7 | NA | TRBV11-3 | TGTGCCAGCAGCCCGACACCCCTCGATGAGCAGTACTTC | CASSPTPLDEQYF
NA | TRBJ2-1 | NA | TRBV19 | TGTGCCAGTACGCCCGGGAGAACTTACAATGAGCAGTTCTTC | CASTPGRTYNEQFF
NA | TRBJ2-7 | TRBD2 | TRBV10-3 | TGTGCCATCAAGGGGACTAGCCAGCACTACGAGCAGTACTTC | CAIKGTSQHYEQYF
NA | TRBJ1-2 | NA | TRBV18 | TGTGCCAGCTCCCCTGACTATGGCTACACCTTC | CASSPDYGYTF
NA | TRBJ1-4 | NA | TRBV18 | TGTGCCAGCTCATCATACAGGGAAGACGAAAAACTGTTTTTT | CASSSYREDEKLFF
NA | TRBJ1-2 | NA | TRBV19 | TGTGCCAGTAGTATAGCGTCAGGGCCCTATGGCTACACCTTC | CASSIASGPYGYTF
once | TRBJ2-7 | TRBD1 | TRBV6-5 | TGTGCCAGCAGCCCCGACAGGGGACCAGCCTACGAGCAGTACTTC | CASSPDRGPAYEQYF